The clone carrying this TCR beta chain has just one count. What it recognizes is unknown. Assay used: immunoSEQ multiplex PCR; TCRdb lists only in-frame clones, some missing. The sample has some 140,000 clones; approximately 90% are singletons. The record originates from a study of T cell responses to AZD1222 COVID-19 vaccine. Broader study findings: Females outnumbered males among donors, who were mostly white British; clonal diversity was possibly underestimated. Across the whole spike, CD4 TCRs peaked at regions 160-218 and 743-854. After two AZD1222 doses, spike-specific TCR breadth and depth rose versus day 0. In the spike-specific TCR repertoire, nearly half reportedly target unmutated variant regions.

V lost 4 bases and J lost 2, with 11 bases in between. This CDR3 region has 14 residues. Germline CDR1 and CDR2: KGHDR and SFDVKD. This receptor was taken from an adult in good health. J is TRBJ2-7 and V is TRBV24-1; D remains ambiguous. The specimen was peripheral blood, collected on day 0 of AZD1222 vaccination. As DNA, the CDR3 is TGTGCCACCAGTGACCCAGACAAGACCTACGAGCAGTACTTC. Its protein is CATSDPDKTYEQYF.